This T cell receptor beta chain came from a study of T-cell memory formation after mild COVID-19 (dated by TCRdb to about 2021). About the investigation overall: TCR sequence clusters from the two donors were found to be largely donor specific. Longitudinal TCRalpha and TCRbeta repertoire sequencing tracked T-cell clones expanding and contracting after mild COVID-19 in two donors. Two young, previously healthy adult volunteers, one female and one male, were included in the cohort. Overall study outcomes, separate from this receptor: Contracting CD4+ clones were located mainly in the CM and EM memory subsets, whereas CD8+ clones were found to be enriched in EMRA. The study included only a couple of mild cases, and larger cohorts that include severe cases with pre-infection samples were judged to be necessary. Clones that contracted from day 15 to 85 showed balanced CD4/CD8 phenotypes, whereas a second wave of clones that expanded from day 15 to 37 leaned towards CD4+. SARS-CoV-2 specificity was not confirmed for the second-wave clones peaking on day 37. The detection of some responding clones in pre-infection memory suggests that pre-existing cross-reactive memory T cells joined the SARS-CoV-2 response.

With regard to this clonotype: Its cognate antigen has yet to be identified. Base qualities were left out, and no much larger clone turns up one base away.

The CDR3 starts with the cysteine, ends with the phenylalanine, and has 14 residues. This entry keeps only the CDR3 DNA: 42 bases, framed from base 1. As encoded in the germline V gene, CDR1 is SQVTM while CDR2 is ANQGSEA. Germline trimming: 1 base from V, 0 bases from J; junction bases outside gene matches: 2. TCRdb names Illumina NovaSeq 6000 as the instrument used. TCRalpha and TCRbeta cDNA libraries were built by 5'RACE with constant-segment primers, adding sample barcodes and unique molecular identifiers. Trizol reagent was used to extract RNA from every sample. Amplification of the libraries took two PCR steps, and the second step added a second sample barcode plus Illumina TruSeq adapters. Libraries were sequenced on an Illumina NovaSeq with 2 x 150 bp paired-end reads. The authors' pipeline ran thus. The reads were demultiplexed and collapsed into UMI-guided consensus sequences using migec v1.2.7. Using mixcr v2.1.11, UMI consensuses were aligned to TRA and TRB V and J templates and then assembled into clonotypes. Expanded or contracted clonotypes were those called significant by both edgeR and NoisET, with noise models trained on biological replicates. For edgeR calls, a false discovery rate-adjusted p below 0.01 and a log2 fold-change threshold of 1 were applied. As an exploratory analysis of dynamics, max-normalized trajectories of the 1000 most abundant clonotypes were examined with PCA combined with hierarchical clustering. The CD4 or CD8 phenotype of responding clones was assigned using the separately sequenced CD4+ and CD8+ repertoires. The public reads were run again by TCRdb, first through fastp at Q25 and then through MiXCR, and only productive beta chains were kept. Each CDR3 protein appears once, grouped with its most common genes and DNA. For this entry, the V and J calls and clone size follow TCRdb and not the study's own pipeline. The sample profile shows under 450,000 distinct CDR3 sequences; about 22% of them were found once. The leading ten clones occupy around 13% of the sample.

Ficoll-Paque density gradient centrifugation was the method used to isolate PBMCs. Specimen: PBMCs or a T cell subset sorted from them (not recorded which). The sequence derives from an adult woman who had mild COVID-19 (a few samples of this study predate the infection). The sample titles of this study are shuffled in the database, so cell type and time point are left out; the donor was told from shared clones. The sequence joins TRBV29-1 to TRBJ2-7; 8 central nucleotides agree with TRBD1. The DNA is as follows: TGCAGCGTTGAAGGGGGACAGGACTCCTACGAGCAGTACTTC. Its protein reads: CSVEGGQDSYEQYF.